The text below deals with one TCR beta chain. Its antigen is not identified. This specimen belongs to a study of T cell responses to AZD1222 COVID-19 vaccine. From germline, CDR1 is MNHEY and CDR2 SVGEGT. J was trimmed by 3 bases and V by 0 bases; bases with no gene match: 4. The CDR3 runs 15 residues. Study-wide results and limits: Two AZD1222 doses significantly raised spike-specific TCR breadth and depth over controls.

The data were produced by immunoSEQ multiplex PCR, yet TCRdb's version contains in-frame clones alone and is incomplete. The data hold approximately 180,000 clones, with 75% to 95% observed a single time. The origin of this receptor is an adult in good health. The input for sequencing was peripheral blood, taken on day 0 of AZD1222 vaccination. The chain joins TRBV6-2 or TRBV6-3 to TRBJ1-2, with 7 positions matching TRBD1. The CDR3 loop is CASSYSTGLDYGYTF. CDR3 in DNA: TGTGCCAGCAGTTACTCGACAGGGCTCGACTATGGCTACACCTTC.